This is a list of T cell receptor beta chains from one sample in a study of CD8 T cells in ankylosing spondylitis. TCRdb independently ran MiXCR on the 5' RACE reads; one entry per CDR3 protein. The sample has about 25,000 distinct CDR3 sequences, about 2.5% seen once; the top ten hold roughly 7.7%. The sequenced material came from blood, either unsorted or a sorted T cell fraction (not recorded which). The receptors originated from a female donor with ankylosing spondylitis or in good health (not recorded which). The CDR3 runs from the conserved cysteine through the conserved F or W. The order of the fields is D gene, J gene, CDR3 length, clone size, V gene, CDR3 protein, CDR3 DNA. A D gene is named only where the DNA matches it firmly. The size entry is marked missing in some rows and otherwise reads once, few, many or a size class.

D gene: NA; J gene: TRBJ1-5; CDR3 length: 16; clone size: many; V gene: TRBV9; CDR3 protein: CASGGGADYSNQPQHF; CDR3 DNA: TGTGCCAGCGGCGGCGGGGCAGACTATAGCAATCAGCCCCAGCATTTT
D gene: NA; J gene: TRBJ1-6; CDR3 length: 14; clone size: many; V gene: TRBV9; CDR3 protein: CASSVGTTNSPLHF; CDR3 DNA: TGTGCCAGCAGCGTTGGGACCACAAATTCACCCCTCCACTTT
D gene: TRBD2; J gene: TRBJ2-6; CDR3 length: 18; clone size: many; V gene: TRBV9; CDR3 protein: CASSVEQREDSGANVLTF; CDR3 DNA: TGTGCCAGCAGCGTAGAACAGCGGGAGGACTCTGGGGCCAACGTCCTGACTTTC
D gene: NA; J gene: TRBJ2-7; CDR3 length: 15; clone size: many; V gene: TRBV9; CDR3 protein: CASSRTYQGTYEQYF; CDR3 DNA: TGTGCCAGCAGCCGGACCTACCAGGGAACCTACGAGCAGTACTTC
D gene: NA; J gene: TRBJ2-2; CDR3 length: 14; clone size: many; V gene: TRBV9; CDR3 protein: CASSFSVNTGELFF; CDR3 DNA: TGTGCCAGCAGCTTCAGCGTGAACACCGGGGAGCTGTTTTTT
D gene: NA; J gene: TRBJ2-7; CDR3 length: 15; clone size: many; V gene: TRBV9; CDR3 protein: CASSVGLTGIYEQYF; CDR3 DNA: TGTGCCAGCAGCGTAGGGTTGACCGGGATCTACGAGCAGTACTTC
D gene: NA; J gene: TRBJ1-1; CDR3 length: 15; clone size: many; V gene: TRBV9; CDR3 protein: CASSVVGSMNTEAFF; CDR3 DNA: TGTGCCAGCAGCGTAGTGGGGTCGATGAACACTGAAGCTTTCTTT
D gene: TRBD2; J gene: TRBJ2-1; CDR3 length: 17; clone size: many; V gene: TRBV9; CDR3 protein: CASSVARAGGLYNEQFF; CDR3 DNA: TGTGCCAGCAGCGTAGCTCGAGCGGGAGGCCTCTACAATGAGCAGTTCTTC
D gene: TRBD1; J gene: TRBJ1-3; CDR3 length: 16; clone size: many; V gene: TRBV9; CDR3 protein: CASSPRSRTGGDTIYF; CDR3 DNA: TGTGCCAGCAGCCCGAGAAGTCGGACAGGTGGGGACACCATATATTTT
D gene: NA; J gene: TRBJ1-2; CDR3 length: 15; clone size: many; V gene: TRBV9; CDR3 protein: CASSVGVDEKNGYTF; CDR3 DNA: TGTGCCAGCAGCGTAGGGGTAGATGAAAAAAATGGCTACACCTTC
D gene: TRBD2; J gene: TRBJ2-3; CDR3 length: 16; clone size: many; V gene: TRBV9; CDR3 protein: CASSTFRDYLTDTQYF; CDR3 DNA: TGTGCCAGCAGCACTTTCCGGGACTACCTCACAGATACGCAGTATTTT
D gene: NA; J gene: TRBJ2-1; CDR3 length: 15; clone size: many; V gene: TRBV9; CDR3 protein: CASSQTTRLFNEQFF; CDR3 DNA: TGTGCCAGCAGCCAGACAACACGACTATTCAATGAGCAGTTCTTC
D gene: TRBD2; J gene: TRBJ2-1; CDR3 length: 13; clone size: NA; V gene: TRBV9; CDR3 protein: CASSAAGGNEQFF; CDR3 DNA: TGTGCCAGCAGCGCCGCCGGGGGGAATGAGCAGTTCTTC
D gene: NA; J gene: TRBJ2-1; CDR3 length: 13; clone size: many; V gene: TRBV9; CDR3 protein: CASSGTGSGEQFF; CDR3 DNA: TGTGCCAGCAGCGGAACGGGCTCGGGTGAGCAGTTCTTC
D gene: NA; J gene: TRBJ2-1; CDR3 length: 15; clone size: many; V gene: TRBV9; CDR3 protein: CASSVSATTYNEQFF; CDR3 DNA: TGTGCCAGCAGCGTATCCGCCACCACTTACAATGAGCAGTTCTTC
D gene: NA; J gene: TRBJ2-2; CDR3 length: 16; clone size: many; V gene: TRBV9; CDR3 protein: CASSARAAGDTGELFF; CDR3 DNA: TGTGCCAGCAGCGCGAGGGCCGCCGGGGACACCGGGGAGCTGTTTTTT
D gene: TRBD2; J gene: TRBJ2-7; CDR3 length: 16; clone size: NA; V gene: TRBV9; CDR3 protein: CASSASLAGYSYEQYF; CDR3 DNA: TGTGCCAGCAGCGCATCACTAGCGGGGTATTCCTACGAGCAGTACTTC
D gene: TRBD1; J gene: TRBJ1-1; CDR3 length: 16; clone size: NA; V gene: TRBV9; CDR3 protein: CASSFRDRGTNTEAFF; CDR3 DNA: TGTGCCAGCAGCTTCCGGGACAGGGGCACGAACACTGAAGCTTTCTTT
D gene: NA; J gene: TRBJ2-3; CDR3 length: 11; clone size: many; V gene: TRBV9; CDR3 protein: CASSVADTQYF; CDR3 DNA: TGTGCCAGCAGCGTAGCGGATACGCAGTATTTT
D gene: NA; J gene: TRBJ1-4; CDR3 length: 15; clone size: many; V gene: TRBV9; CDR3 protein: CASSVAGQVNEKLFF; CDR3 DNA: TGTGCCAGCAGCGTAGCCGGGCAGGTTAATGAAAAACTGTTTTTT
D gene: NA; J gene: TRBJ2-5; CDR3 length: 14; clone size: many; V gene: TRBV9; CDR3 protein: CASSRRGHQETQYF; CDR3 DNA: TGTGCCAGCAGCCGCAGGGGTCATCAAGAGACCCAGTACTTC
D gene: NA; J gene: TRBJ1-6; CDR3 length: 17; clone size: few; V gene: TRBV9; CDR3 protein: CASSAPSGDIVNSPLHF; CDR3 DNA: TGTGCCAGCAGCGCCCCCTCCGGGGACATAGTTAATTCACCCCTCCACTTT
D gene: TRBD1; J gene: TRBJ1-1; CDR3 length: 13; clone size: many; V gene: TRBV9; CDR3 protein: CASSVGGQTEAFF; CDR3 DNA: TGTGCCAGCAGCGTAGGGGGACAGACCGAAGCTTTCTTT
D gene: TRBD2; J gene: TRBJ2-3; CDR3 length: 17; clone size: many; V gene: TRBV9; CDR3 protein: CASSGSTSGGAVDTQYF; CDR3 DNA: TGTGCCAGCAGCGGTTCAACTAGCGGGGGGGCCGTAGATACGCAGTATTTT
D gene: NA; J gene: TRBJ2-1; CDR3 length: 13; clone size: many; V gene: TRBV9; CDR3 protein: CASSLDGANEQFF; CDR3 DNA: TGTGCCAGCAGCCTGGATGGGGCTAATGAGCAGTTCTTC
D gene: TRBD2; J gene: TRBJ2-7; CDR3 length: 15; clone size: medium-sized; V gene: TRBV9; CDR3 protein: CASSVGGSGGYEQYF; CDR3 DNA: TGTGCCAGCAGCGTAGGAGGGTCGGGGGGCTACGAGCAGTACTTC
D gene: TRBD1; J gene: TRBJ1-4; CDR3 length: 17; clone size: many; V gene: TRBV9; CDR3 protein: CASSVATGGSVNEKLFF; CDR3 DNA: TGTGCCAGCAGCGTAGCGACAGGGGGCTCGGTGAATGAAAAACTGTTTTTT
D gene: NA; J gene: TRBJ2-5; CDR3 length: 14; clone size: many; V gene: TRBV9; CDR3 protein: CASSVEVGGETQYF; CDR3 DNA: TGTGCCAGCAGCGTAGAGGTGGGAGGCGAGACCCAGTACTTC
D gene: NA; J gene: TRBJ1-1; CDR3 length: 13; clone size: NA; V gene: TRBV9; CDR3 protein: CASSPVGNTEAFF; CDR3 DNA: TGTGCCAGCAGCCCCGTCGGGAACACTGAAGCTTTCTTT
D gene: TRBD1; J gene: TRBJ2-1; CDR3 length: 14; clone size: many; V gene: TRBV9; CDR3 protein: CASQQGTGRGEQFF; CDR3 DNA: TGTGCCAGCCAGCAGGGGACAGGGCGTGGGGAGCAGTTCTTC
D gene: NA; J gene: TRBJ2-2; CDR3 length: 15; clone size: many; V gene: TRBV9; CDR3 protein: CASSVRTTSTGELFF; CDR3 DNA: TGTGCCAGCAGCGTAAGGACCACGAGTACCGGGGAGCTGTTTTTT
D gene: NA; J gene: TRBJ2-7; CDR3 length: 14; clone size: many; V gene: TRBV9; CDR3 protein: CASSPSPLSYEQYF; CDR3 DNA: TGTGCCAGCAGCCCGAGCCCACTCTCCTACGAGCAGTACTTC
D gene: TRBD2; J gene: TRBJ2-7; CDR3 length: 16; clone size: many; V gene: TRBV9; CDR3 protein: CASSTGPAGGSNEQYF; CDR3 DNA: TGTGCCAGCAGCACAGGCCCGGCGGGAGGGTCGAACGAGCAGTACTTC
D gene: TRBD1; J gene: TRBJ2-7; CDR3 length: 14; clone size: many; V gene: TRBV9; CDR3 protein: CASSSGTGGYEQYF; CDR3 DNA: TGTGCCAGCAGCAGTGGGACAGGGGGATACGAGCAGTACTTC
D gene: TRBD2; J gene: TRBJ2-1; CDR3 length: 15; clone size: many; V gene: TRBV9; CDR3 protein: CASSETSGVYNEQFF; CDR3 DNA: TGTGCCAGCAGCGAGACTAGCGGGGTTTACAATGAGCAGTTCTTC
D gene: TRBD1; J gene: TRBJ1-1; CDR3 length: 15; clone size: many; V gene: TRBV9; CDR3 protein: CASSELTGGIGEAFF; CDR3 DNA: TGTGCCAGCAGCGAATTGACAGGGGGCATTGGTGAAGCTTTCTTT
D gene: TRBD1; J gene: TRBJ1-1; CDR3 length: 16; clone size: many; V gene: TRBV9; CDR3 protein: CASSPRTGFTNTEAFF; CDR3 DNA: TGTGCCAGCAGCCCTCGGACAGGGTTTACGAACACTGAAGCTTTCTTT
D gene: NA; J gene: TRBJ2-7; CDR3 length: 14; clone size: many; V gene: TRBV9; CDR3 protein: CASSPASGADEQYF; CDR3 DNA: TGTGCCAGCAGCCCCGCTTCTGGGGCCGACGAGCAGTACTTC
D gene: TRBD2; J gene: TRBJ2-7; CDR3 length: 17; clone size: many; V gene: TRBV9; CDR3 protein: CASSVGPSGNSEGEQYF; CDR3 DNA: TGTGCCAGCAGCGTAGGACCTAGCGGGAACTCCGAGGGCGAGCAGTACTTC
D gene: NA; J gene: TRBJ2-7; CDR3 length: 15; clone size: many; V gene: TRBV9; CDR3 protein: CASSVGEQVPYEQYF; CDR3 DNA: TGTGCCAGCAGCGTAGGGGAACAGGTTCCCTACGAGCAGTACTTC
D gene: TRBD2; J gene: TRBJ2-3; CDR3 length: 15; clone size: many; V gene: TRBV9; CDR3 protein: CASTYTGTSPDTQYF; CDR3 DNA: TGTGCCAGCACATACACCGGGACTAGCCCCGATACGCAGTATTTT
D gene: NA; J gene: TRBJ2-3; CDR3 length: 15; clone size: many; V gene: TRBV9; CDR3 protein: CASSRRPGRSDTQYF; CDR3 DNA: TGTGCCAGCAGCAGACGTCCAGGAAGGTCAGATACGCAGTATTTT
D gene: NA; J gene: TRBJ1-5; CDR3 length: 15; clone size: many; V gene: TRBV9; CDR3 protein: CASSIAGEGNQPQHF; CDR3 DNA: TGTGCCAGCAGCATAGCAGGAGAAGGCAATCAGCCCCAGCATTTT
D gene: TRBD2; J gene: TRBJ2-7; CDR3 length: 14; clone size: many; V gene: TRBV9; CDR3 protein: CASSSRSGGYEQYF; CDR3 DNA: TGTGCCAGCAGCTCACGTAGCGGGGGATACGAGCAGTACTTC
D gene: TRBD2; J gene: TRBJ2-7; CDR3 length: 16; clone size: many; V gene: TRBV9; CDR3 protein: CASSGGLAGVPHEQYF; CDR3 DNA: TGTGCCAGCAGCGGGGGACTAGCGGGAGTTCCCCACGAGCAGTACTTC
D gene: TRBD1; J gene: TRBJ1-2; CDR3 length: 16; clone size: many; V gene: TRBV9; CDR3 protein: CASSVGPDRGDYGYTF; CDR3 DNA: TGTGCCAGCAGCGTAGGTCCGGACAGGGGAGACTATGGCTACACCTTC
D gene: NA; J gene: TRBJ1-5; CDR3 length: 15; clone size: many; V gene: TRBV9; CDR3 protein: CASSPQGDSNQPQHF; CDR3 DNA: TGTGCCAGCAGCCCCCAAGGGGATAGCAATCAGCCCCAGCATTTT
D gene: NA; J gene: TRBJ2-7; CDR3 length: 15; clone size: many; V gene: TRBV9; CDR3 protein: CASTRGWGTSYEQYF; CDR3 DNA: TGTGCCAGCACCAGGGGATGGGGGACTTCCTACGAGCAGTACTTC
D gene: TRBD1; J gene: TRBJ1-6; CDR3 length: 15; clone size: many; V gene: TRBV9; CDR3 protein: CASSPTGTGGSPLHF; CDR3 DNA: TGTGCCAGCAGCCCTACCGGGACAGGTGGTTCACCCCTCCACTTT
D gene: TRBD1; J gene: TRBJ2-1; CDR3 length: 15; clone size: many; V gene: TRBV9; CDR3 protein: CASSVEGQGVNEQFF; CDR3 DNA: TGTGCCAGCAGCGTAGAGGGACAGGGAGTGAATGAGCAGTTCTTC
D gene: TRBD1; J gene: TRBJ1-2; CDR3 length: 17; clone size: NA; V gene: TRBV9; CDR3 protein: CASSTPGAGGQIYGYTF; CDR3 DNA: TGTGCCAGCAGCACACCCGGGGCAGGGGGGCAGATCTATGGCTACACCTTC
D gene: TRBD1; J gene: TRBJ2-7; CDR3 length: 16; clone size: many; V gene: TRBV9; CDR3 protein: CASSPGLGTAPYEQYF; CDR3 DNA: TGTGCCAGCAGCCCAGGGTTAGGGACAGCTCCCTACGAGCAGTACTTC
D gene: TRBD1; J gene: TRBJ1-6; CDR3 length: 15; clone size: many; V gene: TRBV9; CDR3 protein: CASRDQGGINSPLHF; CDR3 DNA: TGTGCCAGCAGGGACCAGGGGGGAATTAATTCACCCCTCCACTTT